A selection of T cell receptor beta chains follows, all from one sample in a study of T cells after posttransplantation cyclophosphamide. Here immunoSEQ multiplex PCR was the method, and the copy in TCRdb shows in-frame clones only, minus some. The sample shows some 10,000 clones, around nine tenths of them seen only once. Here the sequenced sample was CD4+ T cells sorted from PBMCs, taken after allogeneic stem cell transplant with posttransplant cyclophosphamide. All receptors derive from a young adult male patient who received an allogeneic stem cell transplant from a related donor, was CMV-positive, and had acute GVHD only. Some T cells here may be from the graft donor. The CDR3 runs from the conserved cysteine through the conserved F or W. The order of the fields is V gene, D gene, clone size, J gene, CDR3 DNA, CDR3 protein. D genes are given only for firm matches. Expanded clones are given a class, and other clones once, few, many or no size at all.

V: TRBV5-6
D: NA
size: NA
J: TRBJ2-5
DNA: TGTGCCAGCAGCTTGGCGGGGGAGGTGACCCAGTACTTC
CDR3: CASSLAGEVTQYF

V: TRBV7-9
D: NA
size: NA
J: TRBJ1-2
DNA: TGTGCCAGCAGCTTACAGGGGATAGGAAGAGGCTACACCTTC
CDR3: CASSLQGIGRGYTF

V: TRBV11-2
D: TRBD1
size: NA
J: TRBJ1-6
DNA: TGTGCCAGCAGCTTAGTTGGGAGCAGGGGGCCACCCCTCCACTTT
CDR3: CASSLVGSRGPPLHF

V: TRBV10-3
D: NA
size: NA
J: TRBJ2-1
DNA: TGTGCCATCAGTGAGTCACAGGCAACGGGGGACGAGCAGTTCTTC
CDR3: CAISESQATGDEQFF

V: TRBV29-1
D: NA
size: few
J: TRBJ1-5
DNA: TGCAGCGCCGGGACGGGGGATCAGCCCCAGCATTTT
CDR3: CSAGTGDQPQHF

V: TRBV12-5
D: NA
size: few
J: TRBJ2-7
DNA: TGTGCTAGTCGCCGGGGGATATACGAGCAGTACTTC
CDR3: CASRRGIYEQYF

V: TRBV7-6
D: TRBD2
size: NA
J: TRBJ2-4
DNA: TGTGCCAGCAGCGATCGAACTGGCGGGGGGGCGGAAAAAAACATTCAGTACTTC
CDR3: CASSDRTGGGAEKNIQYF

V: TRBV4-1
D: TRBD1
size: few
J: TRBJ1-2
DNA: TGCGCCAGCAGCCCGCGACAGGGGGCGTCGTATGGCTACACCTTC
CDR3: CASSPRQGASYGYTF

V: TRBV9
D: NA
size: NA
J: TRBJ1-2
DNA: TGTGCCAGCAGCTCCCCCCCAGGGTTGAGAGACTATGGCTACACCTTC
CDR3: CASSSPPGLRDYGYTF

V: TRBV5-1
D: TRBD2
size: NA
J: TRBJ2-3
DNA: TGCGCCAGCACCCCTTTCCTAGCGGGGGGCACAGATACGCAGTATTTT
CDR3: CASTPFLAGGTDTQYF

V: TRBV28
D: NA
size: few
J: TRBJ1-1
DNA: TGTGCCAGCAGTGCCGGGACAACTATGAACACTGAAGCTTTCTTT
CDR3: CASSAGTTMNTEAFF

V: TRBV5-1
D: NA
size: NA
J: TRBJ1-6
DNA: TGCGCCAGCAGCTTGGACGGGATTAATTCACCCCTCCACTTT
CDR3: CASSLDGINSPLHF

V: TRBV5-1
D: TRBD1
size: NA
J: TRBJ2-7
DNA: TGCGCCAGCAGCTACGGCCAGGGGGCTTCTTCCTACGAGCAGTACTTC
CDR3: CASSYGQGASSYEQYF

V: TRBV7-2
D: NA
size: NA
J: TRBJ1-5
DNA: TGTGCCAGCAGCCCGAGTCTCGATCAGCCCCAGCATTTT
CDR3: CASSPSLDQPQHF

V: TRBV10-3
D: NA
size: NA
J: TRBJ1-3
DNA: TGTGCCATCAGGGAACAGGGTCTATCTGGAAACACCATATATTTT
CDR3: CAIREQGLSGNTIYF

V: TRBV19
D: NA
size: NA
J: TRBJ2-5
DNA: TGTGCCAGTAGTATCATGAAAGGGGTAGAGACCCAGTACTTC
CDR3: CASSIMKGVETQYF

V: TRBV27
D: TRBD1
size: NA
J: TRBJ2-7
DNA: TGTGCCAGCAGTCCATACCCCCGGGACAGGGCGGAATACGAGCAGTACTTC
CDR3: CASSPYPRDRAEYEQYF

V: TRBV5-1
D: NA
size: NA
J: TRBJ2-2
DNA: TGCGCCAGCACCGTGGCAGGGAACACCGGGGAGCTGTTTTTT
CDR3: CASTVAGNTGELFF

V: TRBV11-3
D: TRBD1
size: NA
J: TRBJ2-3
DNA: TGTGCCAGCAGCTCAAGCGGACAGGGGGTAGATACGCAGTATTTT
CDR3: CASSSSGQGVDTQYF

V: TRBV5-4
D: TRBD1
size: NA
J: TRBJ1-2
DNA: TGTGCCAGCAGCTTCCCAACCGGGGACAGGCGAGGCTACACCTTC
CDR3: CASSFPTGDRRGYTF

V: TRBV30
D: NA
size: NA
J: TRBJ1-2
DNA: TGTGCCTGGAGTTCCGGGGACTATGGCTACACCTTC
CDR3: CAWSSGDYGYTF

V: TRBV19
D: NA
size: NA
J: TRBJ2-5
DNA: TGTGCCAGTAGTCTAAGACAACTCCAAGAGACCCAGTACTTC
CDR3: CASSLRQLQETQYF

V: TRBV9
D: NA
size: NA
J: TRBJ1-2
DNA: TGTGCCAGCAGCGCCCAGGGAGGGGGCTACACCTTC
CDR3: CASSAQGGGYTF

V: TRBV9
D: NA
size: NA
J: TRBJ2-7
DNA: TGTGCCAGCAGCGTAGGGGCGGGGGCTACTTCCTACGAGCAGTACTTC
CDR3: CASSVGAGATSYEQYF

V: TRBV5-1
D: TRBD2
size: NA
J: TRBJ2-1
DNA: TGCGCCAGCAGACGGGGGGGGACCCACAATGAGCAGTTCTTC
CDR3: CASRRGGTHNEQFF

V: TRBV7-9
D: NA
size: NA
J: TRBJ1-1
DNA: TGTGCCAGCAGCCGGGGGGGGGAAACGAACACTGAAGCTTTCTTT
CDR3: CASSRGGETNTEAFF

V: TRBV5-5
D: NA
size: few
J: TRBJ2-5
DNA: TGTGCCAGCAGCTTAGGGGCAGGGCAGCAGGGGCCCCAGTACTTC
CDR3: CASSLGAGQQGPQYF

V: TRBV18
D: NA
size: NA
J: TRBJ2-1
DNA: TGTGCCAGCTCACCAATTAGGGCGGGTGGCAACAATGAGCAGTTCTTC
CDR3: CASSPIRAGGNNEQFF

V: TRBV5-5
D: NA
size: NA
J: TRBJ1-5
DNA: TGTGCCAGCAGCTTGGACAGTTCCCGGGGAAGCAATCAGCCCCAGCATTTT
CDR3: CASSLDSSRGSNQPQHF

V: TRBV19
D: NA
size: NA
J: TRBJ2-7
DNA: TGTGCCAGTAGTTTAACAGGGAACGAGCAGTACTTC
CDR3: CASSLTGNEQYF

V: TRBV6-4
D: NA
size: NA
J: TRBJ2-7
DNA: TGTGCCAGCAGTGACAGACACAGGGTTGTAAGCTCCTACGAGCAGTACTTC
CDR3: CASSDRHRVVSSYEQYF

V: TRBV9
D: TRBD2
size: NA
J: TRBJ2-1
DNA: TGTGCCAGCAGCCCGAGGGACTACCCCAACAATGAGCAGTTCTTC
CDR3: CASSPRDYPNNEQFF

V: TRBV9
D: NA
size: once
J: TRBJ1-2
DNA: TGTGCCAGCAGCGGACCTCGGGGGGCGAATGGCTACACCTTC
CDR3: CASSGPRGANGYTF

V: TRBV18
D: NA
size: NA
J: TRBJ1-6
DNA: TGTGCCAGCTCAGTAGGGGTAGGTTCACCCCTCCACTTT
CDR3: CASSVGVGSPLHF

V: TRBV19
D: TRBD1
size: NA
J: TRBJ1-2
DNA: TGTGCCAGTAGTCTTACAATCCGGGACAGTGCTAACTATGGCTACACCTTC
CDR3: CASSLTIRDSANYGYTF

V: TRBV30
D: NA
size: NA
J: TRBJ1-1
DNA: TGTGCCGCGACAGGTGTGAACACTGAAGCTTTCTTT
CDR3: CAATGVNTEAFF

V: TRBV6-5
D: TRBD1
size: once
J: TRBJ1-2
DNA: TGTGCCAGCAGTTACTCGGGACAGGGGAATAACTATGGCTACACCTTC
CDR3: CASSYSGQGNNYGYTF

V: TRBV30
D: NA
size: NA
J: TRBJ2-3
DNA: TGTGCCTGGAGGGATCGGGGAACAGATACGCAGTATTTT
CDR3: CAWRDRGTDTQYF

V: TRBV7-2
D: NA
size: NA
J: TRBJ2-7
DNA: TGTGCCAGCTCCAGAAGGGGCTCCTACGAGCAGTACTTC
CDR3: CASSRRGSYEQYF

V: TRBV30
D: NA
size: few
J: TRBJ1-1
DNA: TGTGCCTGGAGTGAACAGATTCTTCGGTTCTTT
CDR3: CAWSEQILRFF

V: TRBV9
D: NA
size: NA
J: TRBJ2-1
DNA: TGTGCCAGCAGCGTAGGTGGGGGGGGGCCATACAATGAGCAGTTCTTC
CDR3: CASSVGGGGPYNEQFF

V: TRBV7-2
D: NA
size: NA
J: TRBJ2-3
DNA: TGTGCCAGCAGCTTCCCTGGCACAGATACGCAGTATTTT
CDR3: CASSFPGTDTQYF

V: TRBV11-2
D: TRBD1
size: once
J: TRBJ1-1
DNA: TGTGCCAGCAGGCCCCCAGGGGGCGGCACTGAAGCTTTCTTT
CDR3: CASRPPGGGTEAFF

V: TRBV7-2
D: TRBD1
size: NA
J: TRBJ1-2
DNA: TGTGCCAGCAAGCCCCCGGGACAGGGTGGCTATGGCTACACCTTC
CDR3: CASKPPGQGGYGYTF

V: TRBV11-2
D: TRBD2
size: few
J: TRBJ2-5
DNA: TGTGCCAGCAGCTTAACTGGCGGGACTAGCACTGGGACCCAGTACTTC
CDR3: CASSLTGGTSTGTQYF

V: TRBV5-5
D: NA
size: NA
J: TRBJ2-7
DNA: TGTGCCAGCAGCTTGTTGGTAGGGCGGGACGAGCAGTACTTC
CDR3: CASSLLVGRDEQYF

V: TRBV7-8
D: TRBD1
size: NA
J: TRBJ1-2
DNA: TGTGCCAGCAGCACACGACAGGGGGCTTATGGCTACACCTTC
CDR3: CASSTRQGAYGYTF

V: TRBV6-1
D: NA
size: few
J: TRBJ2-1
DNA: TGTGCCAGCAGTGGGTCGGGGGGCGACTCCTACAATGAGCAGTTCTTC
CDR3: CASSGSGGDSYNEQFF

V: TRBV4-3
D: NA
size: NA
J: TRBJ1-2
DNA: TGCGCCAGCAGCCAAGTAACGACCCAACAGGATGGCTACACCTTC
CDR3: CASSQVTTQQDGYTF

V: TRBV10-3
D: TRBD1
size: NA
J: TRBJ1-6
DNA: TGTGCCATCAGTGAGTTCCCGACAGGGAATGATTCACCCCTCCACTTT
CDR3: CAISEFPTGNDSPLHF

V: TRBV14
D: TRBD1
size: few
J: TRBJ1-2
DNA: TGTGCCAGCAGTCCAGGGGGCGTCGACTATGGCTACACCTTC
CDR3: CASSPGGVDYGYTF

V: TRBV27
D: NA
size: NA
J: TRBJ1-5
DNA: TGTGCCAGCAGTTTATCTGGACTTAGCAATCAGCCCCAGCATTTT
CDR3: CASSLSGLSNQPQHF

V: TRBV6-5
D: NA
size: NA
J: TRBJ1-6
DNA: TGTGCCAGCAGTCCCCTGAGACACGATAATTCACCCCTCCACTTT
CDR3: CASSPLRHDNSPLHF

V: TRBV4-1
D: NA
size: NA
J: TRBJ1-1
DNA: TGCGCCAGCAGCCAACGAACCGCGGACACTGAAGCTTTCTTT
CDR3: CASSQRTADTEAFF